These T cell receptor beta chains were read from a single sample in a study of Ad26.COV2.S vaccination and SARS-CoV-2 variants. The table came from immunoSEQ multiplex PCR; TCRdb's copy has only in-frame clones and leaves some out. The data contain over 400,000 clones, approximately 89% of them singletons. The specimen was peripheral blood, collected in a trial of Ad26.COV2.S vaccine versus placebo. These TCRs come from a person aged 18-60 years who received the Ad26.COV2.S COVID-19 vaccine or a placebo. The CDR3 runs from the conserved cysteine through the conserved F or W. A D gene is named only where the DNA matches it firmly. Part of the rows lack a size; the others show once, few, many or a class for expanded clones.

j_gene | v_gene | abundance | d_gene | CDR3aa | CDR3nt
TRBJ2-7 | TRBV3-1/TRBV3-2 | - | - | CASSQVPGSSYEQYF | TGTGCCAGCAGCCAAGTCCCGGGCAGCTCCTACGAGCAGTACTTC
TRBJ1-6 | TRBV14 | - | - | CASSQDPGAVPLHF | TGTGCCAGCAGCCAAGATCCGGGGGCTGTGCCCCTCCACTTT
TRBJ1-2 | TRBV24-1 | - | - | CATSDSSGDSANYGYTF | TGTGCCACCAGTGATTCTTCTGGGGACTCAGCTAACTATGGCTACACCTTC
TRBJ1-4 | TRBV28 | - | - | CASSPQSLGEKLFF | TGTGCCAGCAGCCCCCAATCCCTAGGGGAAAAACTGTTTTTT
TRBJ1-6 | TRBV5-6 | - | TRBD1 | CASSSRDSFPAGNSPLHF | TGTGCCAGCAGCAGCCGGGACAGCTTCCCTGCTGGTAATTCACCCCTCCACTTT
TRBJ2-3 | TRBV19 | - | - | CASRSWARGTDTQYF | TGTGCCAGTAGGAGTTGGGCGCGTGGTACAGATACGCAGTATTTT
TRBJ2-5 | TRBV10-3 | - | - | CAISEAREETQYF | TGTGCCATCAGTGAGGCAAGGGAAGAGACCCAGTACTTC
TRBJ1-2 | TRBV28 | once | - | CASSLRTGYGYTF | TGTGCCAGCAGTTTACGGACCGGCTATGGCTACACCTTC
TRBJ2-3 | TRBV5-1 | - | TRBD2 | CASGNGGAFDTQYF | TGCGCCAGCGGTAACGGGGGGGCATTCGATACGCAGTATTTT
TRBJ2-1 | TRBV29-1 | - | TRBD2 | CSVVWVAGGPMSYNEQFF | TGCAGCGTTGTCTGGGTAGCGGGAGGGCCTATGTCCTACAATGAGCAGTTCTTC
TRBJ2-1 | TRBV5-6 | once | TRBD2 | CASILAGGNYNEQFF | TGTGCCAGCATCTTAGCGGGAGGGAACTACAATGAGCAGTTCTTC
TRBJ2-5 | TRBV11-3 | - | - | CASSYSIQETQYF | TGTGCCAGCAGCTACTCCATCCAAGAGACCCAGTACTTC
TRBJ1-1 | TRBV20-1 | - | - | CSASPRSAGKTEAFF | TGCAGTGCTAGTCCGAGGTCGGCAGGGAAAACTGAAGCTTTCTTT
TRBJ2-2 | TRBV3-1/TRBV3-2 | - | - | CASSQGLLRVNAGELFF | TGTGCCAGCAGCCAAGGACTCCTACGTGTAAATGCCGGGGAGCTGTTTTTT
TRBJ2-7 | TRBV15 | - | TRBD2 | CATSRGFGTSDEQYF | TGTGCCACCAGCAGAGGTTTTGGGACTAGCGACGAGCAGTACTTC
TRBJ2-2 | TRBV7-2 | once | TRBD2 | CASSLEASGTGELFF | TGTGCCAGCAGCTTAGAGGCTAGCGGGACCGGGGAGCTGTTTTTT
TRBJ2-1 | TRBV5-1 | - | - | CASSLGSAHNEQFF | TGCGCCAGCAGCTTGGGGTCTGCACACAATGAGCAGTTCTTC
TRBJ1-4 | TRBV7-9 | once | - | CASSLARSEKLFF | TGTGCCAGCAGCTTAGCTAGATCGGAAAAACTGTTTTTT
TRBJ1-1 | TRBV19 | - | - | CASSPKGGGRTEAFF | TGTGCCAGTAGTCCTAAAGGGGGTGGACGTACTGAAGCTTTCTTT
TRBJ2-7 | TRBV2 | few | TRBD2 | CASNLRGEAYEQYF | TGTGCCAGCAACCTCCGGGGGGAGGCCTACGAGCAGTACTTC
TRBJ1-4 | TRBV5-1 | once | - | CASSSQGYDEKLFF | TGCGCCAGCAGCTCACAGGGTTACGATGAAAAACTGTTTTTT
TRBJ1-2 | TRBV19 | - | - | CASNQGYYGYTF | TGTGCCAGTAATCAGGGATACTATGGCTACACCTTC